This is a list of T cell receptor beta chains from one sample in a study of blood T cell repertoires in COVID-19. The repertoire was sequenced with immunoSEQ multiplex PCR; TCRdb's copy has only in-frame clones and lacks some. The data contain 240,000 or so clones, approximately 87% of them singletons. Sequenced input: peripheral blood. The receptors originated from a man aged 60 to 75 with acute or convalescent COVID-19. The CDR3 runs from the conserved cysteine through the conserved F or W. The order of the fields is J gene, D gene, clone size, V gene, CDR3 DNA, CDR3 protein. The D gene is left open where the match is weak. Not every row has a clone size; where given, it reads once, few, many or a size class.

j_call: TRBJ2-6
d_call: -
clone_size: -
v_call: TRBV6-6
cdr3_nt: TGTGCCAGCAGCTTCGGGGCCAACGTCCTGACTTTC
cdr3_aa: CASSFGANVLTF

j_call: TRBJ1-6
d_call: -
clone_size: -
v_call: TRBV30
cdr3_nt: TGTGCCTGGAGCCTCACAGGGTTTAACGGGAATTCACCCCTCCACTTT
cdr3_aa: CAWSLTGFNGNSPLHF

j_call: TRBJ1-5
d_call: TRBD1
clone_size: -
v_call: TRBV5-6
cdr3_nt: TGTGCCAGCAGCTTGTTTAGGGGGCGCGATAGCAATCAGCCCCAGCATTTT
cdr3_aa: CASSLFRGRDSNQPQHF

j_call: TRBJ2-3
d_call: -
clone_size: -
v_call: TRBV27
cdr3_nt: TGTGCCAGCAGTCAGAGCCCAGCACGGGTAGATACGCAGTATTTT
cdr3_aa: CASSQSPARVDTQYF

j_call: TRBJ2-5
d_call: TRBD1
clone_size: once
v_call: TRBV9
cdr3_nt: TGTGCCAGCAGCCCCCTTTCGAGACAGGGGCAAGAGACCCAGTACTTC
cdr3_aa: CASSPLSRQGQETQYF

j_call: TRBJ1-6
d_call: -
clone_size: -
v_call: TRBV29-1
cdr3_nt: TGCAGCGTCTTACTCGGGGAGGGTTCACCCCTCCACTTT
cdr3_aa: CSVLLGEGSPLHF

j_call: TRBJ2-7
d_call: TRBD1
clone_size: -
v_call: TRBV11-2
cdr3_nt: TGTGCCAGCAGCTTAATCCCGACAGGGGGCCTCTCCTACGAGCAGTACTTC
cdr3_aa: CASSLIPTGGLSYEQYF

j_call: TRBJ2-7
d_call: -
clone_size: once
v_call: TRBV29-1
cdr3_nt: TGCAGCGTTGATCTGGTAAGTCAGGGGCCTTACGAGCAGTACTTC
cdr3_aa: CSVDLVSQGPYEQYF

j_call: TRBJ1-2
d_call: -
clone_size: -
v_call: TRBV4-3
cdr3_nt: TGCGCCAGCAGCCAAGAAGGTCAGGGGACCTATGGCTACACCTTC
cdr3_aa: CASSQEGQGTYGYTF

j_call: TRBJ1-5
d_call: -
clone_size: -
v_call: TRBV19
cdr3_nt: TGTGCCAGTAGTATGGGGAGTTACAATCAGCCCCAGCATTTT
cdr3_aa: CASSMGSYNQPQHF

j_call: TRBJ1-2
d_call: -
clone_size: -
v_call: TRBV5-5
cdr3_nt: TGTGCCAGCAGCCGCAGGGGAGAGCATGGCTACACCTTC
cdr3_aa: CASSRRGEHGYTF

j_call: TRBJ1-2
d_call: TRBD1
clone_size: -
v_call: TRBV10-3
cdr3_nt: TGTGCCATCAGTGTAGACAGGGGCGGTCTCTATGGCTACACCTTC
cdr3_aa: CAISVDRGGLYGYTF

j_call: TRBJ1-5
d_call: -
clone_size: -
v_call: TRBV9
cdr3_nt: TGTGCCAGCAGCGTGTCCCATAGCAATCAGCCCCAGCATTTT
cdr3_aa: CASSVSHSNQPQHF

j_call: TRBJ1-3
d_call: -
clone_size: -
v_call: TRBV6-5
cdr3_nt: TGTGCCAGCAGTTACTCAAGTCAGGGGAGAGGAAACACCATATATTTT
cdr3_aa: CASSYSSQGRGNTIYF

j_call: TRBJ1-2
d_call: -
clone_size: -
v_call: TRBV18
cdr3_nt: TGTGCCAGCTCACCCGCCGGGACTAACTATGGCTACACCTTC
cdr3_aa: CASSPAGTNYGYTF

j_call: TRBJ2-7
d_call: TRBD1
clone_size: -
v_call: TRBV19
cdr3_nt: TGTGCCAGTAGTACTCGGGACAGGGACTCCTACGAGCAGTACTTC
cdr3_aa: CASSTRDRDSYEQYF

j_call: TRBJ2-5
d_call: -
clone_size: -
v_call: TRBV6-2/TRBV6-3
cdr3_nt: TGTGCCAGCAGTTATAGCTTTGGCGTGTCACAAGAGACCCAGTACTTC
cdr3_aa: CASSYSFGVSQETQYF

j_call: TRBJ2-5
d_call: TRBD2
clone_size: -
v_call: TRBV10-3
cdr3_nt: TGTGCCATCAGTGAGTCGATGGTAGCGGGCGATCAAGAGACCCAGTACTTC
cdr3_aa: CAISESMVAGDQETQYF

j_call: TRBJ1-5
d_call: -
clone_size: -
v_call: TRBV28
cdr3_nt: TGTGCCACCCACCGGACAGAGAATCAGCCCCAGCATTTT
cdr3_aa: CATHRTENQPQHF

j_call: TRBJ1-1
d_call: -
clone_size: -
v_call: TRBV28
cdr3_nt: TGTGCCAGCAGTCCTTGGACAGACTCGAACACTGAAGCTTTCTTT
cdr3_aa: CASSPWTDSNTEAFF

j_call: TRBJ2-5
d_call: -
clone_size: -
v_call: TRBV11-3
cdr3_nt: TGTGCCAGCAGCTTAGAACCGGGGACTCTCACGGAGCCCCAGTACTTC
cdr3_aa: CASSLEPGTLTEPQYF

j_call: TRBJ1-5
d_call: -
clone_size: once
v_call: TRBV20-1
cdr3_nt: TGCAGTGCTAGTCGGGGGACGGGCAATCAGCCCCAGCATTTT
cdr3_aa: CSASRGTGNQPQHF

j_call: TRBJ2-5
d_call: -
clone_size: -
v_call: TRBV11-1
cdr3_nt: TGTGCCAGCAGCTCCATTTTTACAGGGTTTGAGGCCCAGTACTTC
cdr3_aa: CASSSIFTGFEAQYF

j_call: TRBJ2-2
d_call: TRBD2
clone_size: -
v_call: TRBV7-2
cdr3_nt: TGTGCCAGCAGCTCGAGAAGCGGGAGATACACCGGGGAGCTGTTTTTT
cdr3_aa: CASSSRSGRYTGELFF

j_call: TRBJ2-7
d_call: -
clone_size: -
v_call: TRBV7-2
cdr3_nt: TGTGCCAGCAGCTTAGTTGGGAGCTACTCCTACGAGCAGTACTTC
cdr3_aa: CASSLVGSYSYEQYF

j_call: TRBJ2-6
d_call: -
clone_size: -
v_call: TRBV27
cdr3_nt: TGTGCCAGCCGGTACAGCTTCGGGGCCAACGTCCTGACTTTC
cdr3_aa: CASRYSFGANVLTF

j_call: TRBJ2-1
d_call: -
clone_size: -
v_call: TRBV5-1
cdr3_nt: TGCGCCAGCAGCTTCTTAGCGGCGCGGGGCTCCTACAATGAGCAGTTCTTC
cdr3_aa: CASSFLAARGSYNEQFF

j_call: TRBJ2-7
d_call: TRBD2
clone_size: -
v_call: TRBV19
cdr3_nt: TGTGCCAGTAGTATGGGTAGCGGGGCCTCCTACGAGCAGTACTTC
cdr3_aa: CASSMGSGASYEQYF

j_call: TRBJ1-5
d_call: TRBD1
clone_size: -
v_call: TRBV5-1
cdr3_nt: TGCGCCAGCAGCCTCTCCGGGACAGGCAATCAGCCCCAGCATTTT
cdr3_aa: CASSLSGTGNQPQHF

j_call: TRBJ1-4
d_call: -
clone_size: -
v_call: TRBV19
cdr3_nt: TGTGCCAGTAGTATGTGGGGAGTTAATGAAAAACTGTTTTTT
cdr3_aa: CASSMWGVNEKLFF

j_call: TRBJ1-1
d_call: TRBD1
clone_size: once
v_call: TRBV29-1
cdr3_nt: TGCAGCGTTGCTGACAGGGGGTACACTGAAGCTTTCTTT
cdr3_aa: CSVADRGYTEAFF

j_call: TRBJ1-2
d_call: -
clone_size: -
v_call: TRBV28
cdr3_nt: TGTGCCAGCAGTTTGGGCACGGCATATGGCTACACCTTC
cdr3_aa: CASSLGTAYGYTF

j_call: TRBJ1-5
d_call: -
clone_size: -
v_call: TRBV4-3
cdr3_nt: TGCGCCAGCAGCCAGGTGTTGGGGGGACAGCCCCAGCATTTT
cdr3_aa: CASSQVLGGQPQHF

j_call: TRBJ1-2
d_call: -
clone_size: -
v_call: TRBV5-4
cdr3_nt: TGTGCCAGCAGGGATACAATAGCGGCCTCGCTTCGGGGCTACACCTTC
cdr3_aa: CASRDTIAASLRGYTF

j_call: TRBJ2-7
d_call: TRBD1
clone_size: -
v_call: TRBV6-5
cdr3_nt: TGTGCCAGCAGCAAAAACAGGGGCAACGAGCAGTACTTC
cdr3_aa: CASSKNRGNEQYF

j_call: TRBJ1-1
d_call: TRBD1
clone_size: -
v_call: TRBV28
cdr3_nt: TGTGCCAGCAGTTCAACAGGGGCGAACACTGAAGCTTTCTTT
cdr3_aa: CASSSTGANTEAFF

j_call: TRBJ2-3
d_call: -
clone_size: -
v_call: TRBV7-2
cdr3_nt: TGTGCCAGCAGCTACCCTAGTGGGGGAGGACCGGATACGCAGTATTTT
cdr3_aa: CASSYPSGGGPDTQYF

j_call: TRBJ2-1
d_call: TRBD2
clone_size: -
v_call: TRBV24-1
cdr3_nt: TGTGCCACCAGTGATTCGACTAGCGGGAGGGCCAACGAGCAGTTCTTC
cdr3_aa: CATSDSTSGRANEQFF

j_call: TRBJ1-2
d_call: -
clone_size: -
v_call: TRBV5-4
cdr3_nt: TGTGCCAGCAGCTTGGCCGGGGGTACCTATGGCTACACCTTC
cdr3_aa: CASSLAGGTYGYTF

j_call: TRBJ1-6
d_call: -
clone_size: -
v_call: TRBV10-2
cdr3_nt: TGCGCCAGCAGTGCCGAGGATAATTCACCCCTCCACTTT
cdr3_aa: CASSAEDNSPLHF

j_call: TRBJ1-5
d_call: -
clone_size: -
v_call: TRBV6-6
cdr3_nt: TGTGCCAGCAGTTCCTACTCTCCGGGTAGCAATCAGCCCCAGCATTTT
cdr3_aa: CASSSYSPGSNQPQHF

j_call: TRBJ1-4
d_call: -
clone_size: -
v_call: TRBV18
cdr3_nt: TGTGCCAGCTCACCAGGGGGCGAAGCTAATGAAAAACTGTTTTTT
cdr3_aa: CASSPGGEANEKLFF

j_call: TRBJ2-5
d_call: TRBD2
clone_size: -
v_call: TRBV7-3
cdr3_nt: TGTGCCAGCAGCCTCGGGGCTAGCGGGAAAGAGACCCAGTACTTC
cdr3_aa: CASSLGASGKETQYF

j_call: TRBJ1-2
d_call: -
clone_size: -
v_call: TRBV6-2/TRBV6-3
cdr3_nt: TGTGCCAGCAGTTTCCGGGACACGTATGGCTACACCTTC
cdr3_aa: CASSFRDTYGYTF

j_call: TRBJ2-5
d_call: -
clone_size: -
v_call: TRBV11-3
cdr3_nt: TGTGCCAGCAGCTTTGTTCGGGAGACCCAGTACTTC
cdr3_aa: CASSFVRETQYF